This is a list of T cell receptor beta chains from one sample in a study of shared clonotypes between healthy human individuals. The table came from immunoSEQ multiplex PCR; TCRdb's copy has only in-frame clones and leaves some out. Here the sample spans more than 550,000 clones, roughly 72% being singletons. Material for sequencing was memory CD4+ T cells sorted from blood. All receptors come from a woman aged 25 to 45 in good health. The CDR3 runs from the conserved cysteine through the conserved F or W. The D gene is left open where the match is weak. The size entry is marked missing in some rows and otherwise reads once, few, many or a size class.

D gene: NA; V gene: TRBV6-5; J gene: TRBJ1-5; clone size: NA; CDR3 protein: CASRSGMNQPQHF; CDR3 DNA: TGTGCCAGCAGATCGGGAATGAATCAGCCCCAGCATTTT
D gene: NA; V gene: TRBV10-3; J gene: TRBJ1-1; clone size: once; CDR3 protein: CAIRDTNSNTEAFF; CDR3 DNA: TGTGCCATCCGGGACACCAATTCGAACACTGAAGCTTTCTTT
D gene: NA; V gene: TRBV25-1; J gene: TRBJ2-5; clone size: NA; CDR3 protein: CASSEYKAGEKETQYF; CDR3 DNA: TGTGCCAGCAGTGAATATAAGGCAGGGGAGAAAGAGACCCAGTACTTC
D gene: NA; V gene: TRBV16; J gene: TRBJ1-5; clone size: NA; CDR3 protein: CASSLVFGVWDNQPQHF; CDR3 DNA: TGTGCCAGCAGCCTCGTATTTGGGGTGTGGGACAATCAGCCCCAGCATTTT
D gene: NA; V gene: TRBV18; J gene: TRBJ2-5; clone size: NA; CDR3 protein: CASSRAATQETQYF; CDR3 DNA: TGTGCCAGCTCAAGGGCAGCGACCCAAGAGACCCAGTACTTC
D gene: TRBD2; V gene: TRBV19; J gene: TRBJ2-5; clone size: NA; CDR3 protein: CASSKDRDYSETQYF; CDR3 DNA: TGTGCCAGTAGCAAAGACCGGGACTACTCGGAGACCCAGTACTTC
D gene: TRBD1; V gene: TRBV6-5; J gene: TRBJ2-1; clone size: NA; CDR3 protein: CASSRRDRGNEQFF; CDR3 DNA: TGTGCCAGCAGTAGACGGGACAGGGGCAATGAGCAGTTCTTC
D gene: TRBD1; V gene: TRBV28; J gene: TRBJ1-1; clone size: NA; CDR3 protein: CASSSPGQKNTEAFF; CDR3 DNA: TGTGCCAGCAGTTCCCCGGGACAGAAGAACACTGAAGCTTTCTTT
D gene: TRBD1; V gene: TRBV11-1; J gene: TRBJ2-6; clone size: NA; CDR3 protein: CASSPRRDRVGANVLTF; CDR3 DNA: TGTGCCAGCAGCCCTCGCCGGGACAGGGTTGGGGCCAACGTCCTGACTTTC
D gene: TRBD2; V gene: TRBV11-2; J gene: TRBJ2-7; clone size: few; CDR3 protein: CASSLVASGIYEQYF; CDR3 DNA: TGTGCCAGCAGCTTAGTGGCTAGCGGGATCTACGAGCAGTACTTC
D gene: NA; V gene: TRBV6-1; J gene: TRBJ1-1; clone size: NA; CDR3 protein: CASRETLNTEAFF; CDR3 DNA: TGTGCCAGCAGGGAGACACTGAACACTGAAGCTTTCTTT
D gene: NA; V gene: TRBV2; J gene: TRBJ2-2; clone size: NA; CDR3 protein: CASSVWTVANTGELFF; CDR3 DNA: TGTGCCAGCAGTGTCTGGACAGTCGCGAACACCGGGGAGCTGTTTTTT
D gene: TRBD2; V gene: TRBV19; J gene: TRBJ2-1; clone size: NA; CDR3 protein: CATQGGTSLNQQFF; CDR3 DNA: TGTGCCACGCAAGGGGGGACTAGCCTCAATCAGCAGTTCTTC
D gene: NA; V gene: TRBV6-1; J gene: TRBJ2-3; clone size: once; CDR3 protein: CASSTSADTQYF; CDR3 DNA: TGTGCCAGCAGTACGTCCGCAGATACGCAGTATTTT
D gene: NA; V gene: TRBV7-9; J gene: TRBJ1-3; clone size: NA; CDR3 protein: CASRSAEGTGNTIYF; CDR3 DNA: TGTGCCAGCAGATCCGCGGAGGGGACTGGAAACACCATATATTTT
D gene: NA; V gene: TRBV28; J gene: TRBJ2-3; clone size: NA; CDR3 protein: CASIPGSRTDTQYF; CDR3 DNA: TGTGCCAGCATCCCAGGGTCCCGAACAGATACGCAGTATTTT
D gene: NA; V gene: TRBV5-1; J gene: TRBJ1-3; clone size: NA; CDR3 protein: CASSLQGQNTIYF; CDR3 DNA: TGCGCCAGCAGCTTGCAGGGGCAAAACACCATATATTTT
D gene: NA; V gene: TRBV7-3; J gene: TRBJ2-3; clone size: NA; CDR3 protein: CASSQQPGLNTDTQYF; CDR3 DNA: TGTGCCAGCAGCCAACAGCCGGGGCTAAACACAGATACGCAGTATTTT
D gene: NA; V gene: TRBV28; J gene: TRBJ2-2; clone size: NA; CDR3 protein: CASRTIGELFF; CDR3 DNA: TGTGCCAGCAGGACAATCGGGGAGCTGTTTTTT
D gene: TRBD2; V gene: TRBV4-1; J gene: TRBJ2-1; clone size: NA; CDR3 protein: CASSLGTSGSDEQFF; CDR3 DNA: TGCGCCAGCAGCCTCGGGACTAGCGGGAGTGATGAGCAGTTCTTC
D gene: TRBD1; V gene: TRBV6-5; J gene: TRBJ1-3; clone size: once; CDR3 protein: CASTGTGTSGNTIYF; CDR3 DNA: TGTGCCAGCACCGGGACAGGCACCTCTGGAAACACCATATATTTT
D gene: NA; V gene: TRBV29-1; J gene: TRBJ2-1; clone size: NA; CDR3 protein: CSVEPHTSLLGAEQFF; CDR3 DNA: TGCAGCGTTGAACCCCACACCTCCCTTCTGGGAGCTGAGCAGTTCTTC
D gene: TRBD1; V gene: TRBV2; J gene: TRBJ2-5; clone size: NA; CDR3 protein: CASSRTGSFGTQYF; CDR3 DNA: TGTGCCAGCAGTCGGACAGGGTCCTTCGGGACCCAGTACTTC
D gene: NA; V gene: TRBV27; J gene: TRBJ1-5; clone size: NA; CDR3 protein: CASSFGTLNQPQHF; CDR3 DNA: TGTGCCAGCAGTTTTGGGACATTGAATCAGCCCCAGCATTTT
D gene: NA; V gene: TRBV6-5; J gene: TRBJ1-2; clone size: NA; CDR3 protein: CASRRQSGGYTF; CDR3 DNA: TGTGCCAGCAGGCGACAGTCGGGCGGCTACACCTTC
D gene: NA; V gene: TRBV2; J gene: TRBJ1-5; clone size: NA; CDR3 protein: CASSVDPYSNQPQHF; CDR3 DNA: TGTGCCAGCAGTGTAGATCCATATAGCAATCAGCCCCAGCATTTT
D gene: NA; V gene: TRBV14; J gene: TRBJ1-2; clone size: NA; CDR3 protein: CASSQTSGGYTF; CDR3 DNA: TGTGCCAGCAGCCAAACAAGCGGCGGCTACACCTTC
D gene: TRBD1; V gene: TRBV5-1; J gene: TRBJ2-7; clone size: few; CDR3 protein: CASSLVGTGAYEQYF; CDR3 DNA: TGCGCCAGCAGCTTGGTCGGGACAGGGGCCTACGAGCAGTACTTC
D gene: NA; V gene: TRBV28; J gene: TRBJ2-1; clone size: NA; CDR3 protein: CASSLTGPYNEQFF; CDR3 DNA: TGTGCCAGCAGTTTGACGGGACCCTACAATGAGCAGTTCTTC
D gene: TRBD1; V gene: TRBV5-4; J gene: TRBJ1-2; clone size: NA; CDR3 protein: CASSLGKGGPNYGYTF; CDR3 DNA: TGTGCCAGCAGCTTGGGCAAAGGGGGCCCCAACTATGGCTACACCTTC
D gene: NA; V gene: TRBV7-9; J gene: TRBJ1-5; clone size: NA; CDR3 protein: CASSLTGVGNQPQHF; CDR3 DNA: TGTGCCAGCAGCTTAACGGGGGTAGGCAATCAGCCCCAGCATTTT
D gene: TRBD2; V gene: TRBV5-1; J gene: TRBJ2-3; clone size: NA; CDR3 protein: CASMEVAGVPDTQYF; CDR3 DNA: TGCGCCAGTATGGAGGTAGCGGGAGTTCCAGATACGCAGTATTTT
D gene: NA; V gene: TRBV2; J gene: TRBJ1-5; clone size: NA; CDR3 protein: CASSEDGASNQPQHF; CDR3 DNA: TGTGCCAGCAGTGAAGACGGGGCAAGCAATCAGCCCCAGCATTTT
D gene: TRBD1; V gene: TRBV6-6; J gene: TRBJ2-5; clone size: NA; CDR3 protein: CASSFRGQGETQYF; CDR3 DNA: TGTGCCAGCAGTTTCAGGGGGCAGGGGGAGACCCAGTACTTC
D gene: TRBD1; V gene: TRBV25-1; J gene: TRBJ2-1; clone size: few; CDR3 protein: CASTGTGEYNEQFF; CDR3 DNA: TGTGCCAGCACCGGGACAGGGGAATACAATGAGCAGTTCTTC
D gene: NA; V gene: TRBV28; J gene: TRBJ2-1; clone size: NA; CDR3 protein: CASTGVDEQFF; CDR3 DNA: TGTGCCAGCACGGGAGTGGATGAGCAGTTCTTC
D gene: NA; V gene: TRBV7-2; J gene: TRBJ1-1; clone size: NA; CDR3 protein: CASSSPPGVTEAFF; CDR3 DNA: TGTGCCAGCAGCTCCCCGCCAGGGGTCACTGAAGCTTTCTTT
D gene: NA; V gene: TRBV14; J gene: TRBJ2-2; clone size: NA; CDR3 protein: CASSRRTLNTGELFF; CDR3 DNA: TGTGCCAGCAGCCGACGGACCCTAAACACCGGGGAGCTGTTTTTT
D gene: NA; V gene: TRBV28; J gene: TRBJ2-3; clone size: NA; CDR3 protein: CASSFSTDTQYF; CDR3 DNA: TGTGCCAGCAGTTTTAGCACAGATACGCAGTATTTT
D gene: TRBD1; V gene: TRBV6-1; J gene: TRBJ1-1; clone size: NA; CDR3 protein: CASSRRTGSNTEAFF; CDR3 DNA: TGTGCCAGCTCCCGGAGGACAGGATCGAACACTGAAGCTTTCTTT
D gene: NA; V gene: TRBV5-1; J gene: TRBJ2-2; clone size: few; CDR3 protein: CASSKTQQGVLSGELFF; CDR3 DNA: TGCGCCAGCAGCAAAACTCAACAGGGAGTTCTTTCCGGGGAGCTGTTTTTT
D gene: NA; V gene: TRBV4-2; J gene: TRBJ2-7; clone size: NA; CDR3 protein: CASSQASSGGIYEQYF; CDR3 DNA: TGTGCCAGCAGCCAAGCCAGTAGCGGAGGGATCTACGAGCAGTACTTC
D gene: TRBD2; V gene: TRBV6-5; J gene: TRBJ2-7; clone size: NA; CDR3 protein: CANPPRGASYEQYF; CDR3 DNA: TGTGCCAACCCACCGCGGGGGGCATCCTACGAGCAGTACTTC
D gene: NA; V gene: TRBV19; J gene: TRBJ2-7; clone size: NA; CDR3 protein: CASAATGQVHEQYF; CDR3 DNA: TGTGCCAGTGCGGCGACGGGGCAGGTACACGAGCAGTACTTC
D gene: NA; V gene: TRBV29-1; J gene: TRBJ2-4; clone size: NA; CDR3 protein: CSVPDYGQGGGKNIQYF; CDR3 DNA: TGCAGCGTCCCCGACTATGGACAGGGAGGGGGCAAAAACATTCAGTACTTC
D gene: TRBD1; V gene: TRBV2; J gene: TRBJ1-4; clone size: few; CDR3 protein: CASSREGTVNEKLFF; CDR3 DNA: TGTGCCAGCTCCCGAGAGGGGACAGTTAATGAAAAACTGTTTTTT
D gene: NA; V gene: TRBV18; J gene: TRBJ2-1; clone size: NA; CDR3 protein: CASCAQGRAAVNEQFF; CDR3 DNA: TGTGCCAGCTGCGCTCAGGGGCGGGCCGCTGTAAATGAGCAGTTCTTC
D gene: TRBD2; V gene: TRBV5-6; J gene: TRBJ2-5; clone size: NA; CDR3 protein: CASSFGTSGSARETQYF; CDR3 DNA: TGTGCCAGCAGCTTCGGGACTAGCGGGAGTGCTAGGGAGACCCAGTACTTC
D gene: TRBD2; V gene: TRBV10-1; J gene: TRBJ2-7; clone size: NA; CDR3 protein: CASSPTGTSRSFYEQYF; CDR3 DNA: TGCGCCAGCAGTCCCACCGGGACTAGCCGATCCTTCTACGAGCAGTACTTC
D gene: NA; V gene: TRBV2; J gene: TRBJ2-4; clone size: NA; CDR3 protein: CASSEAAGRWGTKNIQYF; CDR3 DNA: TGTGCCAGCAGTGAAGCTGCCGGGCGGTGGGGTACCAAAAACATTCAGTACTTC
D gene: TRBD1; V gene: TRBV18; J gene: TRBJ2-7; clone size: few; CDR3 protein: CASSRSGTGEFHEQYF; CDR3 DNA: TGTGCCAGCTCACGCTCCGGGACAGGGGAATTCCACGAGCAGTACTTC